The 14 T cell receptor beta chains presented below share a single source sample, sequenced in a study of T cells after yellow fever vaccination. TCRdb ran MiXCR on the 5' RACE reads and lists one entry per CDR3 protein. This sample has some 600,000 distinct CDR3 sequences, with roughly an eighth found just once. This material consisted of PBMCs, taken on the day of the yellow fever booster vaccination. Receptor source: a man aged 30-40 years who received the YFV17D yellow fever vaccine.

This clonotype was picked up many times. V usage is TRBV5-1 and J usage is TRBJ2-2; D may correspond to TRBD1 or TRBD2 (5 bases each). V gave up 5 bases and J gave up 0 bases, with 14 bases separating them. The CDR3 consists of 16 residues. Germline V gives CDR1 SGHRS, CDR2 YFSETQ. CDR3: CASSGTGDANTGELFF. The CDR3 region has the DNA TGCGCCAGCAGTGGAACTGGGGACGCGAACACCGGGGAGCTGTTTTTT. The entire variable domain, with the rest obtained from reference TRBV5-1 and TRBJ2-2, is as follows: KAGVTQTPRYLIKTRGQQVTLSCSPISGHRSVSWYQQTPGQGLQFLFEYFSETQRNKGNFPGRFSGRQFSNSRSEMNVSTLELGDSALYLCASSGTGDANTGELFFGEGSRLTVL.

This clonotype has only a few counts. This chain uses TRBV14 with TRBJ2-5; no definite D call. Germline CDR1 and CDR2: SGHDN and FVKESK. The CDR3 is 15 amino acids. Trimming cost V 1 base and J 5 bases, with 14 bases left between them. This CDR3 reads CASSQAGTAWETQYF. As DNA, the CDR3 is TGTGCCAGCAGCCAAGCAGGAACGGCCTGGGAGACCCAGTACTTC.

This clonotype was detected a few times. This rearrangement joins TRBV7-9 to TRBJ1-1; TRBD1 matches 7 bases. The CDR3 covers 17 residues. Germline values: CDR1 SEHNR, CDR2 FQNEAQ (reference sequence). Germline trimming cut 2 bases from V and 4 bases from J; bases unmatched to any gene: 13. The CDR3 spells CASSLTPTGRGITEAFF. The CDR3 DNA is TGTGCCAGCAGCTTAACCCCGACAGGGCGGGGGATCACTGAAGCTTTCTTT.

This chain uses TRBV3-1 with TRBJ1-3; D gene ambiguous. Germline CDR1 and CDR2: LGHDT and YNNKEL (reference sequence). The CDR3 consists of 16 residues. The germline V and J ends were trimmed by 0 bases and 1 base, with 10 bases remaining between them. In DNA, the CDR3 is TGTGCCAGCAGCCAAGACAATCGAGTTTCTGGAAACACCATATATTTT. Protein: CASSQDNRVSGNTIYF.

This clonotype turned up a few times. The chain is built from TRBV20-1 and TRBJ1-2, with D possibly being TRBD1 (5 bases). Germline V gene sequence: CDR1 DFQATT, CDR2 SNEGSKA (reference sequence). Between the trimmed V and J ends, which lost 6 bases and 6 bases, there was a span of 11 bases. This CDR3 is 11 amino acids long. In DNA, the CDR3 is TGCAGTGCCCCGACAGTTCATGGCTACACCTTC. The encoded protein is CSAPTVHGYTF.

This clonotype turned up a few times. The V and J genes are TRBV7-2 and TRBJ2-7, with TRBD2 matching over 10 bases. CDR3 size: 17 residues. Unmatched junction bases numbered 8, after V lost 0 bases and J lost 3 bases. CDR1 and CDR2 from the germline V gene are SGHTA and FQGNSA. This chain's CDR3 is CASSLAASGSGLYEQYF. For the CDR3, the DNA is TGTGCCAGCAGCTTAGCTGCTAGCGGGAGCGGCCTCTACGAGCAGTACTTC.

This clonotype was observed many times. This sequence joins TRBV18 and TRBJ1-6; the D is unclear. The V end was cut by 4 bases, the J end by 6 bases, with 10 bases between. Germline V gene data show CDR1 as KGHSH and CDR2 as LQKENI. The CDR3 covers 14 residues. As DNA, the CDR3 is TGTGCCAGCTCACAACAGAGCCTTAATTCACCCCTCCACTTT. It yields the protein CASSQQSLNSPLHF.

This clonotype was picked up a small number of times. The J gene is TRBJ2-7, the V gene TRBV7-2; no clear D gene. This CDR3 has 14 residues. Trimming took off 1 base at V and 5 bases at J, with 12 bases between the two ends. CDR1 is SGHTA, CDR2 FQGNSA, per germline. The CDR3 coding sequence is TGTGCCAGCAGCTTAGGGCCAGTCCCCGACGAGCAGTACTTC. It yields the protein CASSLGPVPDEQYF. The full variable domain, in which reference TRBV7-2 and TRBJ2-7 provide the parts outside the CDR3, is GAGVSQSPSNKVTEKGKDVELRCDPISGHTALYWYRQSLGQGLEFLIYFQGNSAPDKSGLPSDRFSAERTGGSVSTLTIQRTQQEDSAVYLCASSLGPVPDEQYFGPGTRLTVT.

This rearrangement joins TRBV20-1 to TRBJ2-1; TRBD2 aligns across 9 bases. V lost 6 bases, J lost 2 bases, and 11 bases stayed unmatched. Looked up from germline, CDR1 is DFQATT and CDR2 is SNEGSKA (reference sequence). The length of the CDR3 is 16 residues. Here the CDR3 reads CSAALLIAGAYNEQFF. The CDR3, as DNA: TGCAGTGCCGCCTTATTAATAGCGGGAGCCTACAATGAGCAGTTCTTC.

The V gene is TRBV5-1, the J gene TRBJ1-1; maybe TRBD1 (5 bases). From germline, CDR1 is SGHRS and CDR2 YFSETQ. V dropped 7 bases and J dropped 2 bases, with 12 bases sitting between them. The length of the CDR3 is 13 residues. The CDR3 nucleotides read TGCGCCAGCTATCCTGGGGGTAACACTGAAGCTTTCTTT. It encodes CASYPGGNTEAFF. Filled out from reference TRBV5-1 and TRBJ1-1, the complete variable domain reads KAGVTQTPRYLIKTRGQQVTLSCSPISGHRSVSWYQQTPGQGLQFLFEYFSETQRNKGNFPGRFSGRQFSNSRSEMNVSTLELGDSALYLCASYPGGNTEAFFGQGTRLTVV.

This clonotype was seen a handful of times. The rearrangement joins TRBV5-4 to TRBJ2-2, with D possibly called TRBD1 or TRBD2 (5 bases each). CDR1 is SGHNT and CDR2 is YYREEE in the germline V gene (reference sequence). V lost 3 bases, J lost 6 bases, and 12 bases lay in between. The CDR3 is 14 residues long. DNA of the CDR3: TGTGCCAGCAGCTCCCGGGGCGGGCCCGGGGAGCTGTTTTTT. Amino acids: CASSSRGGPGELFF.

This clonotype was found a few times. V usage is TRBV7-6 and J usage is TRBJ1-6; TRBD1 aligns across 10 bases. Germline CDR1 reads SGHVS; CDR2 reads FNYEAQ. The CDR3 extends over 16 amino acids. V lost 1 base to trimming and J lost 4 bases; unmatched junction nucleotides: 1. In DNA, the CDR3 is TGTGCCAGCAGCTTAGAGGGACAGGGGTATAATTCACCCCTCCACTTT. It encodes CASSLEGQGYNSPLHF. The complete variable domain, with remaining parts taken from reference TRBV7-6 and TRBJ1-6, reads GAGVSQSPRYKVTKRGQDVALRCDPISGHVSLYWYRQALGQGPEFLTYFNYEAQQDKSGLPNDRFSAERPEGSISTLTIQRTEQRDSAMYRCASSLEGQGYNSPLHFGNGTRLTVT.

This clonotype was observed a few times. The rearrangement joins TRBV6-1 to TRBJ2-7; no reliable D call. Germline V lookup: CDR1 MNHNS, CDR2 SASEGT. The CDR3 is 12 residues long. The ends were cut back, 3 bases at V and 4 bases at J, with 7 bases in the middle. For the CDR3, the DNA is TGTGCCAGCAGTGACACAGTGTACGAGCAGTACTTC. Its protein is CASSDTVYEQYF.

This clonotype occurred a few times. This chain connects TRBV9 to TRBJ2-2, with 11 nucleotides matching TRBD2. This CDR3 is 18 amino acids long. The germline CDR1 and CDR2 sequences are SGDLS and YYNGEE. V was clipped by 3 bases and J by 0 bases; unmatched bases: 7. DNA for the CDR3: TGTGCCAGCAGCGGGACCGGACTAGCGGGTCCGAACACCGGGGAGCTGTTTTTT. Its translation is CASSGTGLAGPNTGELFF.